Below, one T cell receptor (beta chain) is given with its context. Its target is not known. This record comes from a study of cytomegalovirus exposure and HLA in healthy donors. Study conclusions and caveats: Rarity held for most TCR sequences, but there were some public TCRs that occurred in many donors. Productive status was seen about 90% or about 30% of the time for most TCR beta V segments in an earlier analysis.

In the PCR, 60 Vbeta and 13 Jbeta primers were used. Sequenced by immunoSEQ multiplex PCR; TCRdb stores in-frame clones only, minus some. The table for this sample gives approximately 190,000 clones. The V gene's germline CDR1 is SGHDT and CDR2 YYEEEE. CDR3 size: 16 residues. V shed 4 bases, J shed 1 base, and the junction held 9 bases outside the gene matches. The chain couples TRBV5-6 to TRBJ2-3; 7 bases fit TRBD2. Sample: PBMCs. This sequence was found in a man aged 30 to 39 in good health and CMV-seronegative. The CDR3, as DNA: TGTGCCAGCAGCCCTAGCTGGGACTATCGCACAGATACGCAGTATTTT. Its translation is CASSPSWDYRTDTQYF.